This T cell receptor beta chain was documented in a study of blood T cell repertoires in COVID-19. Study overall: T cells, B-cell-depleted T cells, or PBMCs supplied cDNA or gDNA.

The study recruited people aged roughly 18 to 100 years across about two dozen US areas. Categorization into cohorts depended on clinical history that participants reported. Either two negative PCRs, clearance, or symptom resolution qualified Cohort 3 donors as recovered. TCRdb keeps only in-frame clones here, not all; method: immunoSEQ multiplex PCR. There are roughly 500,000 clones in the sample; more than 75% occur only once, and 1.5% to 2% lies in the top ten. Sequenced input: PBMCs or T cells enriched from blood (not recorded which). The clonotype comes from a woman between 40 and 50 years old who had recovered from COVID-19.

DNA of the CDR3: TGTGCCAGCAGCACCCACAACGGGGGAATGTGGTCTTTCTTT. Its translation: CASSTHNGGMWSFF. The chain has TRBV3-1 (or the pseudogene TRBV3-2) and TRBJ1-1, with a possible D match to TRBD1 (5 bases). V was clipped by 5 bases and J by 12 bases, with 22 bases between them. CDR1 is LGHDT and CDR2 is YNNKEL in the germline V gene (reference sequence). The length of the CDR3 is 14 residues.